A selection of T cell receptor beta chains follows, all from one sample in a study of shared clonotypes between healthy human individuals. TCRdb keeps only in-frame clones here, not all; method: immunoSEQ multiplex PCR. The sample includes fewer than 1.6 million clones, just under 99% of them seen just once. Material: naive CD4+ T cells sorted from blood. The receptors derive from a man younger than 40 in good health. CDR3s include the opening cysteine and the closing phenylalanine or tryptophan. D genes are given only for firm matches. For some rows the clone size is stated as once, few or many, or as a class when expanded; others skip it.

>.|TRBJ2-7|.|TRBV29-1
TGCAGCGTAAAACAGGAGGTCGCCTACGAGCAGTACTTC
CSVKQEVAYEQYF
>once|TRBJ1-1|.|TRBV29-1
TGCAGCGCCGCAGGGCGGATGAACACTGAAGCTTTCTTT
CSAAGRMNTEAFF
>.|TRBJ1-4|.|TRBV6-5
TGTGCCAGCAGTGAACAGGGAAACGGGGAAAAACTGTTTTTT
CASSEQGNGEKLFF
>.|TRBJ1-5|TRBD1|TRBV10-3
TGTGCCATCAGTGTACAGGGGGCCAATCAGCCCCAGCATTTT
CAISVQGANQPQHF
>.|TRBJ2-2|TRBD2|TRBV9
TGTGCCAGCAGCGTAGTGAGCGGGGGCACCGGGGAGCTGTTTTTT
CASSVVSGGTGELFF
>.|TRBJ2-2|.|TRBV25-1
TGTGCCAGCAGTGCCGTTTCCGAGGAGCTGTTTTTT
CASSAVSEELFF
>.|TRBJ2-7|.|TRBV5-5
TGTGCCAGCAGTCCCTGGACAGCAGCCCCCTACGAGCAGTACTTC
CASSPWTAAPYEQYF
>.|TRBJ2-7|.|TRBV4-1
TGCGCCAGCACCCAGGGGCCCCAGGGGATCGGCGAGCAGTACTTC
CASTQGPQGIGEQYF
>.|TRBJ2-7|TRBD2|TRBV6-4
TGTGCCAGCAGTGAAGGGTTAGCGGGAACCTACGAGCAGTACTTC
CASSEGLAGTYEQYF
>.|TRBJ1-1|.|TRBV5-1
TGCGCCAGCAGCTCGACCACAAAAAGGGCCACTGAAGCTTTCTTT
CASSSTTKRATEAFF
>.|TRBJ2-5|TRBD2|TRBV5-5
TGTGCCAGCATCTCCATGGGAGCGGGAGTGGGCCAAGAGACCCAGTACTTC
CASISMGAGVGQETQYF
>once|TRBJ2-5|TRBD2|TRBV5-1
TGCGCCAGCAGCTCGATAGTACTAGCGGGATCGGGATTAAGAGAGACCCAGTACTTC
CASSSIVLAGSGLRETQYF
>.|TRBJ2-1|TRBD1|TRBV18
TGTGCCAGCTCACAACAGGGGGTATCCTACAATGAGCAGTTCTTC
CASSQQGVSYNEQFF
>.|TRBJ2-7|TRBD2|TRBV28
TGTGCCAGCAGTGCCCCCATAGCGGGAGGGCCCTACGAGCAGTACTTC
CASSAPIAGGPYEQYF
>.|TRBJ1-4|TRBD1|TRBV10-3
TGTGCCATCAGTGGAAACAGGGGGTCGGGGGAAAAACTGTTTTTT
CAISGNRGSGEKLFF
>.|TRBJ2-1|TRBD1|TRBV11-3
TGTGCCAGCAGCTTACGGACAGGTCGCGAGCAGTTCTTC
CASSLRTGREQFF
>.|TRBJ2-1|.|TRBV29-1
TGCAGCGTTGATCTCGCGGGATACAATGAGCAGTTCTTC
CSVDLAGYNEQFF
>.|TRBJ1-5|.|TRBV7-5
TGTGTCAGAAGCTTAAGACAGGGGTGTCAGCCCCAGCATTTT
CVRSLRQGCQPQHF
>.|TRBJ1-1|.|TRBV4-3
TGCGCCAGCAGCCAGAAAATGAACACTGAAGCTTTCTTT
CASSQKMNTEAFF
>.|TRBJ1-1|.|TRBV6-5
TGTGCCAGCAGCCAGAACAGGGTACTCGGCACTGAAGCTTTCTTT
CASSQNRVLGTEAFF
>.|TRBJ2-7|.|TRBV5-5
TGTGCCAGCAGCCAACATCCCGCGGGCTACGAGCAGTACTTC
CASSQHPAGYEQYF
>.|TRBJ1-5|TRBD1|TRBV27
TGTGCCAGCAGTTTATCGACGACAGGGGCTAATCAGCCCCAGCATTTT
CASSLSTTGANQPQHF
>once|TRBJ2-2|.|TRBV5-4
TGTGCCAGCAGCGGACGGACCCTCGGAAAAACCGGGGAGCTGTTTTTT
CASSGRTLGKTGELFF
>.|TRBJ1-5|.|TRBV30
TGTGCCTGGAGTGGTGGGTGGGAGCAGCCCCAGCATTTT
CAWSGGWEQPQHF
>.|TRBJ2-7|.|TRBV6-5
TGTGCCAGCCGAGGACCTTACGAGCAGTACTTC
CASRGPYEQYF
>.|TRBJ1-2|.|TRBV19
TGTGCCAGTAGTTACGGAGTTTTCACCTTC
CASSYGVFTF
>.|TRBJ2-7|.|TRBV2
TGTGCCAGCAGCGCTGACAGGCCCTACGAGCAGTACTTC
CASSADRPYEQYF
>once|TRBJ1-2|TRBD1|TRBV7-2
TGTGCCAGCAGCTCTGATGGACAGGGGCCAGGCTACACCTTC
CASSSDGQGPGYTF
>once|TRBJ1-2|.|TRBV11-2
TGTGCCAGCAGCCGTAGTCGGGGGGAACCCTATGGCTACACCTTC
CASSRSRGEPYGYTF
>.|TRBJ2-1|.|TRBV9
TGTGCCAGCAGCGTAGCCGTACGGGGGTGGGGTGAGCAGTTCTTC
CASSVAVRGWGEQFF
>once|TRBJ1-2|TRBD1|TRBV9
TGTGCCAGCAGCGGGACAGGGGGCTATGGCTACACCTTC
CASSGTGGYGYTF
>once|TRBJ1-5|TRBD1|TRBV5-4
TGTGCCAGCAGCTGGGGGACAGGGGTAAATCAGCCCCAGCATTTT
CASSWGTGVNQPQHF
>.|TRBJ2-1|TRBD2|TRBV25-1
TGTGCCAGCAGTGTGCGAGCGGGAGTATTGTTTAGCGATGAGCAGTTCTTC
CASSVRAGVLFSDEQFF
>.|TRBJ2-3|.|TRBV18
TGTGCCAGCTCACCACCCGTTCCAGATACGCAGTATTTT
CASSPPVPDTQYF
>.|TRBJ2-4|TRBD1|TRBV28
TGTGCCAGCAGTGTACCCGGGACAGGGGTCAAAAACATTCAGTACTTC
CASSVPGTGVKNIQYF
>.|TRBJ2-3|TRBD2|TRBV19
TGTGCCAGTAGTGTTCAGCGGGGCGATACGCAGTATTTT
CASSVQRGDTQYF